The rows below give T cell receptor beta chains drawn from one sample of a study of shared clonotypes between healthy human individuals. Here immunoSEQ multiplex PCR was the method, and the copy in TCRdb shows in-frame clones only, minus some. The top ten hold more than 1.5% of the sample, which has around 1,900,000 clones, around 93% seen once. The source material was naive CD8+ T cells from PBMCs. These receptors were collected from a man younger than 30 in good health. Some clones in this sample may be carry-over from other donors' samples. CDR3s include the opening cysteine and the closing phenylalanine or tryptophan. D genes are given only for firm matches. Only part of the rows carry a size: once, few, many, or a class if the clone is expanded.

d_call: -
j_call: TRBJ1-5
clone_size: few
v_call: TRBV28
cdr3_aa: CASRPRSYSNQPQHF
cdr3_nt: TGTGCCAGCAGGCCACGATCTTATAGCAATCAGCCCCAGCATTTT

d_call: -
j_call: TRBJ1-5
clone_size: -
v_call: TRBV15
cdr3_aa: CATSVYSNQPQHF
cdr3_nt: TGTGCCACCAGCGTCTATAGCAATCAGCCCCAGCATTTT

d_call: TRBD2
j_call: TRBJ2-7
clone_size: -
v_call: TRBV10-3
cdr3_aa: CAISESGLGFYEQYF
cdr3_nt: TGTGCCATCAGTGAGTCGGGACTAGGTTTCTACGAGCAGTACTTC

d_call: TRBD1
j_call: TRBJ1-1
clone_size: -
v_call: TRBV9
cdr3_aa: CASSATGGNTEAFF
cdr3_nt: TGTGCCAGCAGCGCCACAGGGGGGAACACTGAAGCTTTCTTT

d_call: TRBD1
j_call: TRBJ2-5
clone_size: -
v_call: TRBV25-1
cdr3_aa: CASSEWGQGAIQETQYF
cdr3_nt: TGTGCCAGCAGTGAATGGGGACAGGGGGCGATCCAAGAGACCCAGTACTTC

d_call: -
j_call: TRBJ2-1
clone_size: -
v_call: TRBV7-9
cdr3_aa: CASTPAARARSGTEQFF
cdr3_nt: TGTGCCAGCACCCCGGCGGCCCGGGCGAGAAGTGGGACCGAGCAGTTCTTC

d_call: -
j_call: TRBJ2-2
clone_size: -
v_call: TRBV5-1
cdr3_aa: CASSLRGGSGTGELFF
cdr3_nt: TGCGCCAGCAGCTTGAGGGGAGGATCGGGCACCGGGGAGCTGTTTTTT

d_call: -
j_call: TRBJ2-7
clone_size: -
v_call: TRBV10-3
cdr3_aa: CAISEVRWEKYF
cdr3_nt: TGTGCCATCAGTGAGGTCCGCTGGGAGAAGTACTTC

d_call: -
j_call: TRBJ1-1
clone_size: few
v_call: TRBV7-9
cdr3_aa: CASSLVLVAEAFF
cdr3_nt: TGTGCCAGCAGCTTAGTTTTAGTTGCTGAAGCTTTCTTT

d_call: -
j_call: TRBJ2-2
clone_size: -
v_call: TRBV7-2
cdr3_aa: CASSLTGSAAGELFF
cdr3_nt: TGTGCCAGCAGCTTAACGGGATCGGCAGCCGGGGAGCTGTTTTTT

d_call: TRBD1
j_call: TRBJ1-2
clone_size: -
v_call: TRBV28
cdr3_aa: CASSRGGQIRYGYTF
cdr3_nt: TGTGCCAGCAGTCGTGGGGGACAGATTCGCTATGGCTACACCTTC

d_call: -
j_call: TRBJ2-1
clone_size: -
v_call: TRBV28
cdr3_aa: CASSDHEGSYNEQFF
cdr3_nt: TGTGCCAGCAGTGATCATGAAGGGTCCTACAATGAGCAGTTCTTC

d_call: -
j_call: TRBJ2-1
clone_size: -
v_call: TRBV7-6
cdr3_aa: CASSLKAVPSDEQFF
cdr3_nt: TGTGCCAGCAGCTTAAAAGCGGTTCCTTCGGATGAGCAGTTCTTC

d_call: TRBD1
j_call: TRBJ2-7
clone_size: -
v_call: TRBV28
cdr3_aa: CASKGTGLINYEQYF
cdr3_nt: TGTGCCAGCAAGGGGACAGGCCTTATTAATTACGAGCAGTACTTC

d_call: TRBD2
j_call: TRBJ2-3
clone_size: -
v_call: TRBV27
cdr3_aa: CASSLLLVAGTTDTQYF
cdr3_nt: TGTGCCAGCAGTTTATTATTGGTAGCGGGAACCACAGATACGCAGTATTTT

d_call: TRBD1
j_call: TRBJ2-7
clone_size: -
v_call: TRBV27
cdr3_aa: CASRPEDRASYEQYF
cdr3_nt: TGTGCCAGCAGACCCGAGGACAGGGCATCCTACGAGCAGTACTTC

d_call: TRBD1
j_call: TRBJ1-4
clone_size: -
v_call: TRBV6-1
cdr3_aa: CASRPGQVDEKLFF
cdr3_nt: TGTGCCAGCAGGCCGGGACAGGTTGATGAAAAACTGTTTTTT

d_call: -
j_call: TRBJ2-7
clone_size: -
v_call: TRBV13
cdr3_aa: CASSFLLATEQYF
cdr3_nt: TGTGCCAGCAGCTTCTTGTTGGCTACTGAGCAGTACTTC

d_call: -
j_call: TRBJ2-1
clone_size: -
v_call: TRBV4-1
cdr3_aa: CASSPRNSQGSSGNEQFF
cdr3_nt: TGCGCCAGCAGCCCTCGAAACTCACAGGGTAGTTCTGGCAATGAGCAGTTCTTC

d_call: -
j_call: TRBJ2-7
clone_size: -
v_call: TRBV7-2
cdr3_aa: CASSQRESPYEQYF
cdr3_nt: TGTGCCAGCAGCCAACGGGAGTCTCCCTACGAGCAGTACTTC

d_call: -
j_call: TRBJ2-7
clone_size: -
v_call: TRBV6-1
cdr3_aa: CASSEKQVLGYEQYF
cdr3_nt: TGTGCCAGCAGTGAAAAGCAGGTTCTGGGCTACGAGCAGTACTTC

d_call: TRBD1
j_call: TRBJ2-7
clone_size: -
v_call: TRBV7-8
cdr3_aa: CASSLWLIGTGVHEQYF
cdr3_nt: TGTGCCAGCAGCTTATGGTTAATTGGGACAGGGGTTCACGAGCAGTACTTC

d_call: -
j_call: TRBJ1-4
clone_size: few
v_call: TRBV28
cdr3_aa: CASSRGEATNEKLFF
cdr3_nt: TGTGCCAGCAGCCGAGGGGAGGCAACTAATGAAAAACTGTTTTTT

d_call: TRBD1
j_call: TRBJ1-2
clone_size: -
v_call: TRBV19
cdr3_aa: CASRLQGSLNYGYTF
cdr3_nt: TGTGCCAGTAGGCTACAGGGGTCCCTTAACTATGGCTACACCTTC

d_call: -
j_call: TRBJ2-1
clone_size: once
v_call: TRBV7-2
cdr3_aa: CASNLGRAYNEQFF
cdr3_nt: TGTGCCAGCAACTTGGGAAGGGCTTACAATGAGCAGTTCTTC

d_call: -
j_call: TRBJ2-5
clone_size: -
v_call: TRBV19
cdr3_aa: CASSPFRVGQETQYF
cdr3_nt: TGTGCCAGTAGTCCGTTTAGAGTGGGGCAAGAGACCCAGTACTTC

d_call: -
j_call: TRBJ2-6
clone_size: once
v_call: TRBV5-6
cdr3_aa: CASSPTPGANVLTF
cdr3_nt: TGTGCCAGCAGCCCTACCCCCGGGGCCAACGTCCTGACTTTC

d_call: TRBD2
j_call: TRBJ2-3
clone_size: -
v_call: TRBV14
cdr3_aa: CASSQVRGDTQYF
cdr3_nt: TGTGCCAGCAGCCAAGTGCGGGGGGATACGCAGTATTTT

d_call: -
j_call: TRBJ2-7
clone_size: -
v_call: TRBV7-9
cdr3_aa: CALHSASGEQYF
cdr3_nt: TGTGCCTTACACAGTGCCTCCGGCGAGCAGTACTTC

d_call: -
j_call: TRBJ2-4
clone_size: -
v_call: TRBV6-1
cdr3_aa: CASSEALAKSLAKNIQYF
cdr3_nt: TGTGCCAGCAGTGAAGCTTTGGCTAAGTCGCTAGCCAAAAACATTCAGTACTTC

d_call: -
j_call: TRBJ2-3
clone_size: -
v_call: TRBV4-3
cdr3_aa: CASSPDGTDTQYF
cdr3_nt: TGCGCCAGCAGCCCCGACGGCACAGATACGCAGTATTTT

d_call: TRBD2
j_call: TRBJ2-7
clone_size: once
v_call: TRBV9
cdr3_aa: CASSEGLAVSYEQYF
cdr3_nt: TGTGCCAGCAGCGAGGGACTAGCGGTTTCCTACGAGCAGTACTTC

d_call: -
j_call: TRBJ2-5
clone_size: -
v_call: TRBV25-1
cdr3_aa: CASRSAQETQYF
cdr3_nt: TGTGCCAGCAGGAGCGCTCAAGAGACCCAGTACTTC

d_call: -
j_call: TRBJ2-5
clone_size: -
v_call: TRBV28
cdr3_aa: CASSLLEGRETQYF
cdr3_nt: TGTGCCAGCAGTTTATTGGAGGGGAGGGAGACCCAGTACTTC

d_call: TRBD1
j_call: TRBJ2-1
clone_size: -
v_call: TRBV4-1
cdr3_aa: CASSADRGQYNEQFF
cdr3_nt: TGCGCCAGCAGCGCGGACAGGGGACAGTACAATGAGCAGTTCTTC

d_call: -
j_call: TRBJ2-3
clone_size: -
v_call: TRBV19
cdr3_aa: CASSDGSTDTQYF
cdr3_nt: TGTGCCAGTAGTGACGGTAGCACAGATACGCAGTATTTT

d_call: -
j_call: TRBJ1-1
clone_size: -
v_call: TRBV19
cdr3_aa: CASSYRNTEAFF
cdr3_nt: TGTGCCAGTAGTTACAGGAACACTGAAGCTTTCTTT

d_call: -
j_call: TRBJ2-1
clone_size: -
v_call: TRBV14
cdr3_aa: CASSQGTVGWNEQFF
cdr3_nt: TGTGCCAGCAGCCAAGGGACAGTGGGGTGGAATGAGCAGTTCTTC

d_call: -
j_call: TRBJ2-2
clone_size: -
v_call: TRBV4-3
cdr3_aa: CASSRNTANTGELFF
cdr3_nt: TGCGCCAGCAGCCGGAACACGGCGAACACCGGGGAGCTGTTTTTT

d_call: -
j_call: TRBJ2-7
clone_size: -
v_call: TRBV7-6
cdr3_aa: CASGAGAYEQYF
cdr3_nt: TGTGCCAGCGGAGCAGGAGCCTACGAGCAGTACTTC

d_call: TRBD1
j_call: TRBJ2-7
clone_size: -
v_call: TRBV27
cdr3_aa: CASMSGGSYEQYF
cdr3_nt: TGTGCCAGCATGTCAGGGGGCTCCTACGAGCAGTACTTC

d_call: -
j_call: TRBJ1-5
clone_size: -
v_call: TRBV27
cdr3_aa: CASSFIGSNQPQHF
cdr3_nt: TGTGCCAGCAGTTTTATAGGTAGCAATCAGCCCCAGCATTTT

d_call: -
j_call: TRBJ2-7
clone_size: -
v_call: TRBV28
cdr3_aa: CASSSRGLSSYEQYF
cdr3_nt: TGTGCCAGCAGTTCGAGGGGCCTAAGCTCCTACGAGCAGTACTTC

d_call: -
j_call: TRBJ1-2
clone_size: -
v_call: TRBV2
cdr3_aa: CASPWLEGSGYTF
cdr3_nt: TGTGCCAGTCCCTGGTTGGAGGGGTCTGGCTACACCTTC

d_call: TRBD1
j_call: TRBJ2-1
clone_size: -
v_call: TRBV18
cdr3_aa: CASSYRDRGYNEQFF
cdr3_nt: TGTGCCAGCTCGTACCGGGACAGGGGCTACAATGAGCAGTTCTTC

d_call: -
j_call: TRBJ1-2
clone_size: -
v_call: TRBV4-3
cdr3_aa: CASSQDNLYGYTF
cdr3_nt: TGCGCCAGCAGCCAAGATAACCTCTATGGCTACACCTTC